A selection of T cell receptor beta chains follows, all from one sample in a study of human T cells and chemical hapten exposure. Each CDR3 protein is one row after TCRdb ran MiXCR on the RACE reads. Among over 75,000 distinct CDR3 sequences listed, under 13% were seen once. The sample was whole blood, taken in connection with sensitization to the hapten diphenylcyclopropenone (DPC). Receptor source: a woman aged 25 to 39 with alopecia areata. Some clones in this sample may be carry-over from other donors' samples. CDR3s include the opening cysteine and the closing phenylalanine or tryptophan. D genes are given only for firm matches. Rows give clone size only sometimes, using once, few, many, or a class for an expanded clone.

v_call,j_call,clone_size,d_call,cdr3_aa,cdr3_nt
TRBV18,TRBJ2-5,few,NA,CASSPGGAQETQYF,TGTGCCAGCTCACCCGGGGGAGCCCAAGAGACCCAGTACTTC
TRBV29-1,TRBJ2-1,NA,NA,CSVEEPRDEQFF,TGCAGCGTTGAAGAGCCGCGGGATGAGCAGTTCTTC
TRBV6-5,TRBJ1-1,NA,NA,CASSYPGNTEAFF,TGTGCCAGCAGTTATCCGGGAAACACTGAAGCTTTCTTT
TRBV28,TRBJ1-2,NA,NA,CASSPSLHGYTF,TGTGCCAGCAGTCCGTCGCTTCATGGCTACACCTTC
TRBV28,TRBJ2-7,many,TRBD1,CASSLTGGYEQYF,TGTGCCAGCAGCCTCACAGGGGGCTACGAGCAGTACTTC
TRBV7-2,TRBJ2-3,many,TRBD2,CASSSRTSGAYTDTQYF,TGTGCCAGCAGCTCTAGGACTAGCGGGGCATACACAGATACGCAGTATTTT
TRBV4-3,TRBJ1-6,few,TRBD1,CASSPVVGTGSSSNSPLHF,TGCGCCAGCAGCCCAGTTGTAGGGACAGGGAGTTCGAGTAATTCACCCCTCCACTTT
TRBV24-1,TRBJ1-6,many,NA,CATRDSTTNSPLHF,TGTGCCACCAGAGACAGCACCACCAATTCACCCCTCCACTTT
TRBV18,TRBJ1-5,few,NA,CASSTNREPSYPQHF,TGTGCCAGCTCAACCAACCGGGAGCCCTCTTATCCCCAGCATTTT
TRBV20-1,TRBJ2-7,few,NA,CSVSGDGYFYEQYF,TGCAGTGTGTCTGGAGACGGGTATTTTTACGAGCAGTACTTC
TRBV5-1,TRBJ2-1,many,NA,CASSIDAGSYNEQFF,TGCGCCAGCAGCATTGATGCGGGGTCCTACAATGAGCAGTTCTTC
TRBV6-5,TRBJ2-7,NA,TRBD2,CASGLAGGSYEQYF,TGTGCCAGCGGTTTAGCGGGAGGCTCCTACGAGCAGTACTTC
TRBV6-6,TRBJ2-2,few,NA,CASRPGLATGELFF,TGTGCCAGCAGGCCCGGGCTAGCCACCGGGGAGCTGTTTTTT
TRBV6-2/TRBV6-3,TRBJ2-1,NA,TRBD2,CASGSLAGGGNEQFF,TGTGCCAGCGGTAGCCTAGCGGGAGGAGGGAATGAGCAGTTCTTC
TRBV5-1,TRBJ1-1,NA,NA,CASSTQQNTEAFF,TGCGCCAGCAGCACCCAACAGAACACTGAAGCTTTCTTT
TRBV28,TRBJ1-4,many,TRBD1,CASGGRGYEKLFF,TGTGCCAGTGGGGGCAGGGGGTACGAAAAACTGTTTTTT
TRBV6-2/TRBV6-3,TRBJ2-7,many,NA,CASSQGPEGYEQYF,TGTGCCAGCAGCCAGGGACCTGAAGGCTACGAGCAGTACTTC
TRBV28,TRBJ1-5,few,TRBD1,CASSSGQGADQPQHF,TGTGCCAGCAGCTCGGGACAGGGGGCTGATCAGCCCCAGCATTTT
TRBV20-1,TRBJ2-7,NA,NA,CSAFQIRAGSSYEQYF,TGCAGTGCTTTTCAGATCCGGGCAGGGAGCTCCTACGAGCAGTACTTC
TRBV12-3/TRBV12-4,TRBJ1-2,medium-sized,NA,CASSPLIRGGRYGYTF,TGTGCCAGCAGTCCTCTTATTAGGGGGGGACGCTATGGCTACACCTTC
TRBV5-1,TRBJ2-1,many,NA,CASSWGKPSPDWSYNEQFF,TGCGCCAGCAGCTGGGGAAAGCCCTCCCCCGACTGGTCCTACAATGAGCAGTTCTTC
TRBV5-6,TRBJ1-4,NA,NA,CASSLAGRGYNEKLFF,TGTGCCAGCAGCTTGGCAGGACGGGGTTATAATGAAAAACTGTTTTTT
TRBV4-3,TRBJ2-2,NA,NA,CASSQERNPNTGELFF,TGCGCCAGCAGCCAAGAGAGGAATCCGAACACCGGGGAGCTGTTTTTT
TRBV11-2,TRBJ2-1,many,NA,CASSLGTGARDEQFF,TGTGCCAGCAGCTTAGGCACGGGGGCACGGGATGAGCAGTTCTTC
TRBV3-2,TRBJ2-2,few,NA,CASSHSRDRHTGELFF,TGTGCCAGCAGCCACAGCCGGGACAGGCACACCGGGGAGCTGTTTTTT
TRBV6-6,TRBJ1-2,few,NA,CASSGLADGYTF,TGTGCCAGCAGTGGACTAGCCGATGGCTACACCTTC
TRBV20-1,TRBJ2-3,many,TRBD2,CSARMLAGGDTQYF,TGCAGTGCCAGGATGCTAGCGGGCGGGGATACGCAGTATTTT